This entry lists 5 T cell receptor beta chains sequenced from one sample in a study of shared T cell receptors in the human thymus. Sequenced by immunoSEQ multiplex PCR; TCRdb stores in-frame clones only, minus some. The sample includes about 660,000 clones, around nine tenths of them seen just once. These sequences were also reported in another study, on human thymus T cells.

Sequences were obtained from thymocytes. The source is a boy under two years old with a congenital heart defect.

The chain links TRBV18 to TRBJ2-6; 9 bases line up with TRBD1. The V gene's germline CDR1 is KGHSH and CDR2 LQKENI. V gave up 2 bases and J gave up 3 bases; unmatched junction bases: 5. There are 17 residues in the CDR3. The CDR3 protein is CASSPLDRGIGANVLTF. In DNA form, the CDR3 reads TGTGCCAGCTCACCATTGGACAGGGGAATTGGGGCCAACGTCCTGACTTTC. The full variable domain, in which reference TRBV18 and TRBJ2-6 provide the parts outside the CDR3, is NAGVMQNPRHLVRRRGQEARLRCSPMKGHSHVYWYRQLPEEGLKFMVYLQKENIIDESGMPKERFSAEFPKEGPSILRIQQVVRGDSAAYFCASSPLDRGIGANVLTFGAGSRLTVL.

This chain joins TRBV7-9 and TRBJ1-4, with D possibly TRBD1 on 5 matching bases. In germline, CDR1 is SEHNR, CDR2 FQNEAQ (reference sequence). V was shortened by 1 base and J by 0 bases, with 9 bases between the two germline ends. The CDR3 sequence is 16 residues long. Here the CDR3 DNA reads TGTGCCAGCAGCTTAGTCAGGGCTACAACTAATGAAAAACTGTTTTTT. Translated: CASSLVRATTNEKLFF.

This CDR3 is CASSRHGQAVRGVHEQYF. CDR3 DNA sequence: TGCGCCAGCAGCCGACACGGACAGGCCGTAAGGGGTGTCCACGAGCAGTACTTC. The J gene is TRBJ2-7, the V gene TRBV5-1, with 7 positions matching TRBD1. Germline CDR1 is SGHRS and CDR2 is YFSETQ. Unmatched junction bases numbered 21, after V lost 4 bases and J lost 5 bases. The CDR3 has 18 amino acids.

The DNA for the CDR3 is TGCGCCAGCAGCCAAGTGGCTACCCTTCCCCCGGGGGGGGTACAAGAGACCCAGTACTTC. This gives the protein CASSQVATLPPGGVQETQYF. The V and J genes are TRBV4-1 and TRBJ2-5; 8 bases align to TRBD2. The CDR3 runs 20 residues. The germline V gene has CDR1 MGHRA and CDR2 YSYEKL. Trimming removed 1 base from V and 2 bases from J; junction bases left unmatched: 18.

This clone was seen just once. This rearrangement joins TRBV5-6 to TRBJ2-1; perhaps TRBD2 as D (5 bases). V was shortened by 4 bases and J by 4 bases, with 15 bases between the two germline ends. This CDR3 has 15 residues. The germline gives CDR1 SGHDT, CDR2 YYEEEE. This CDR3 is CASSPDSEGYNEQFF. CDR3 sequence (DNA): TGTGCCAGCAGCCCGGACTCGGAAGGATACAATGAGCAGTTCTTC. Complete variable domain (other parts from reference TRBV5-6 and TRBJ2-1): DAGVTQSPTHLIKTRGQQVTLRCSPKSGHDTVSWYQQALGQGPQFIFQYYEEEERQRGNFPDRFSGHQFPNYSSELNVNALLLGDSALYLCASSPDSEGYNEQFFGPGTRLTVL.